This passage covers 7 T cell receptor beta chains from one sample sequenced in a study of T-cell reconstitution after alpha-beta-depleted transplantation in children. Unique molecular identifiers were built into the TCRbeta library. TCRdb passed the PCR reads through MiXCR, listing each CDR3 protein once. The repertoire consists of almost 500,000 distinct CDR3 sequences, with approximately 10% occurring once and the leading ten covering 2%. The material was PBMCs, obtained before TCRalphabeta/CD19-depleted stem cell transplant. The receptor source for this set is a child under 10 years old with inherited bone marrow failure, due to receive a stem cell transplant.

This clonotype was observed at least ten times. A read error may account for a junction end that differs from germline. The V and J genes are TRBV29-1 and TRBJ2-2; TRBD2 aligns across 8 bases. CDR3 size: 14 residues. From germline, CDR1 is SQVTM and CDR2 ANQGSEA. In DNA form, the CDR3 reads TGCAGCGTAGAAGCGGGAGTTCGCACCGGGGAGCTGTTTTTT. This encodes CSVEAGVRTGELFF.

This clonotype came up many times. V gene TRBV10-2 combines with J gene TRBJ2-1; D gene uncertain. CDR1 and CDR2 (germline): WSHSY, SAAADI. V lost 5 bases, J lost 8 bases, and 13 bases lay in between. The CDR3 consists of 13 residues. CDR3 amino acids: CASSRTPVHEQFF. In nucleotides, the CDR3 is TGCGCCAGCAGTCGGACCCCGGTGCATGAGCAGTTCTTC.

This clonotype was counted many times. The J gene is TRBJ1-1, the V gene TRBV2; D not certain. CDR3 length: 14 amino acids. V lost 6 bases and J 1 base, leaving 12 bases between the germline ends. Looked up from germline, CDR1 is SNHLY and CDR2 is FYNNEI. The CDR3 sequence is CASSYTYRNTEAFF. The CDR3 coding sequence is TGTGCCAGCAGCTATACTTACAGGAACACTGAAGCTTTCTTT.

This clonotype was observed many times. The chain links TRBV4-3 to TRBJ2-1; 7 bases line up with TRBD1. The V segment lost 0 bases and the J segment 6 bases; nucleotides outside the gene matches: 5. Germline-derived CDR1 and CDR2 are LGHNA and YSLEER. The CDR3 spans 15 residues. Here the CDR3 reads CASSQETGTVNEQFF. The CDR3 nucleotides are TGCGCCAGCAGCCAAGAGACAGGGACAGTCAATGAGCAGTTCTTC.

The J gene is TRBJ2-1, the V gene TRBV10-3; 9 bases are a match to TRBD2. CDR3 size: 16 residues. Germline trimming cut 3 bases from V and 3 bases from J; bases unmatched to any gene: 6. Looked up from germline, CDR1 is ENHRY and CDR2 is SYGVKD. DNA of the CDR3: TGTGCCATCAGTGATTCGGGCGGGAGGGACTACAATGAGCAGTTCTTC. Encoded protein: CAISDSGGRDYNEQFF.

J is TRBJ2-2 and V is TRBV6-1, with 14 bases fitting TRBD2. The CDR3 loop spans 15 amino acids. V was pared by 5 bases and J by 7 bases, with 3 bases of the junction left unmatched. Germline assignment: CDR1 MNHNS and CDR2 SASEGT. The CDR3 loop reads CASSRLAGGVGELFF. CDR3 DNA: TGTGCCAGCAGTCGACTAGCGGGAGGGGTCGGGGAGCTGTTTTTT.

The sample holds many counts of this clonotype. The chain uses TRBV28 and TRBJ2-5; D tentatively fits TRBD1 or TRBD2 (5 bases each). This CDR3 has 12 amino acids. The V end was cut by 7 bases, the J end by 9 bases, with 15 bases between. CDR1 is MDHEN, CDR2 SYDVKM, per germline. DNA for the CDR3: TGTGCCAGCAACCACGATACGGGGCCCCAGTACTTC. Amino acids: CASNHDTGPQYF. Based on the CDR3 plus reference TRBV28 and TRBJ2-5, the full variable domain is DVKVTQSSRYLVKRTGEKVFLECVQDMDHENMFWYRQDPGLGLRLIYFSYDVKMKEKGDIPEGYSVSREKKERFSLILESASTNQTSMYLCASNHDTGPQYFGPGTRLLVL.